This T cell receptor (beta chain) derives from a study of cytomegalovirus exposure and HLA in healthy donors. Looked up from germline, CDR1 is SGHNT and CDR2 is YYREEE (reference sequence). This CDR3 comprises 15 residues. V shed 0 bases and J shed 0 bases, with 9 bases lying between them. This clone occurred once. Method: immunoSEQ multiplex PCR; TCRdb's copy keeps in-frame clones and lacks some. The table shows tens of thousands of clones, with 80% to 95% occurring only once. This chain links TRBV5-4 with TRBJ1-1; D may be TRBD1 (5 bases). The material sequenced was PBMCs. The source is a woman aged 18-29 years in good health and CMV-seronegative. CDR3 coding DNA: TGTGCCAGCAGCTTGGGCCCAGGGCTGAACACTGAAGCTTTCTTT. This translates into CASSLGPGLNTEAFF.